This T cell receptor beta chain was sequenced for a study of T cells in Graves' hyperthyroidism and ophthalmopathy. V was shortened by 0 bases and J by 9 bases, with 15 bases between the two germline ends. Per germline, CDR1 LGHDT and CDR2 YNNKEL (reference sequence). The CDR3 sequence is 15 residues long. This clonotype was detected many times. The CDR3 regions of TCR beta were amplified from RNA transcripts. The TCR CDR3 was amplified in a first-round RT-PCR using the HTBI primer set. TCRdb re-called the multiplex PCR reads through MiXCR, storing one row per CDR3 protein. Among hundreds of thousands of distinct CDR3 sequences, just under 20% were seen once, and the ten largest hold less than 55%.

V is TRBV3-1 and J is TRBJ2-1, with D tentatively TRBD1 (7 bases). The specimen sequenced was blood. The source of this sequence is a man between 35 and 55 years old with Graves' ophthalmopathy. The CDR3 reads CASSQDGGQGGEQFF. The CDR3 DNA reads TGTGCCAGCAGCCAAGATGGAGGGCAGGGGGGTGAGCAGTTCTTC.